The rows below give T cell receptor beta chains drawn from one sample of a study of shared clonotypes between healthy human individuals. The repertoire was sequenced with immunoSEQ multiplex PCR; TCRdb's copy has only in-frame clones and lacks some. The table has 2 million to 3 million clones, approximately 94% seen once. Sequencing used naive CD4+ T cells from PBMCs. These receptors were collected from a man younger than 35 in good health. Some clones in this sample may be carry-over from other donors' samples. Each CDR3 is given with its conserved first and last residue. The order of the fields is V gene, J gene, CDR3 protein.

V: TRBV18
J: TRBJ2-7
CDR3: CASSPRAQSSYEQYF

V: TRBV18
J: TRBJ1-1
CDR3: CASSSGQEGLTEAFF

V: TRBV6-5
J: TRBJ1-5
CDR3: CASRGSNQPQHF

V: TRBV5-4
J: TRBJ2-2
CDR3: CASSFRQGAVGELFF

V: TRBV2
J: TRBJ1-6
CDR3: CASSEGRSSYNSPLHF

V: TRBV28
J: TRBJ1-3
CDR3: CASSILGAGSGNTIYF

V: TRBV10-2
J: TRBJ1-1
CDR3: CASSEQGAQTEAFF

V: TRBV11-3
J: TRBJ2-7
CDR3: CASSLYPSYEQYF

V: TRBV11-3
J: TRBJ2-3
CDR3: CASSSRGLHTDTQYF

V: TRBV5-1
J: TRBJ2-7
CDR3: CASSLVQGSYEQYF

V: TRBV5-1
J: TRBJ2-3
CDR3: CASSPDPYTDTQYF

V: TRBV4-1
J: TRBJ2-7
CDR3: CASSQQSYEQYF

V: TRBV6-1
J: TRBJ1-3
CDR3: CASSEPPGRTGPNSGNTIYF

V: TRBV18
J: TRBJ1-1
CDR3: CASSPRTGGTEAFF

V: TRBV28
J: TRBJ2-1
CDR3: CASSPPHSGTKQFF

V: TRBV9
J: TRBJ2-3
CDR3: CASSPTTSGSTDTQYF

V: TRBV4-1
J: TRBJ2-1
CDR3: CASSILRGVPTYNEQFF